The 5 T cell receptor beta chains in this list originate from one sample, sequenced in a study of T cells after yellow fever vaccination. TCRdb processed the 5' RACE reads anew with MiXCR; each CDR3 protein has one entry. The data show a few hundred thousand distinct CDR3 sequences, around 6.8% seen once. The source was PBMCs, collected about 41 days after the first yellow fever vaccination. Every receptor here comes from a man between 18 and 29 years old who received the YFV17D yellow fever vaccine.

The V and J genes are TRBV25-1 and TRBJ1-6, with D maybe TRBD1 (5 bases). The CDR3 is 15 amino acids. Trimming pared 3 bases from V and 9 bases from J, leaving 15 bases between. From germline, CDR1 is MGHDK and CDR2 SYGVNS. The DNA for the CDR3 is TGTGCCAGCAGTGACGGGGGGTCTGCAGGTTCACCCCTCCACTTT. Its translation is CASSDGGSAGSPLHF.

The genes are TRBV7-6 and TRBJ2-3; D is tentatively TRBD1 or TRBD2 (5 bases each). Germline V CDR1 and CDR2: SGHVS, FNYEAQ. The CDR3 extends over 17 amino acids. V was clipped by 5 bases and J by 2 bases, with 20 bases between them. CDR3 sequence (DNA): TGTGCCAGCAGCCCGGTCGGGGCGGGTAGAGACACAGATACGCAGTATTTT. Amino acids: CASSPVGAGRDTDTQYF.

This clonotype has at least ten counts. This chain links TRBV20-1 with TRBJ2-7; 12 nucleotides match TRBD2. Germline lookup yields CDR1 DFQATT and CDR2 SNEGSKA (reference sequence). This CDR3 spans 14 amino acids. The DNA of the CDR3 is TGCAGTGCTAGGGGGCAGACTAGCGGGGGACCCACTCCCGTC. Protein sequence: CSARGQTSGGPTPV.

This chain joins TRBV2 and TRBJ1-5; 9 bases match TRBD1. This CDR3 comprises 14 residues. CDR1 is SNHLY, CDR2 FYNNEI, per germline. The V and J ends lost 7 bases and 4 bases, in that order; junction bases with no gene match: 5. The CDR3 sequence is CASTRTGANQPQHF. CDR3 sequence (DNA): TGTGCCAGCACAAGGACAGGGGCGAATCAGCCCCAGCATTTT.

This clonotype was detected only a few times. The genes are TRBV12-3 or TRBV12-4 and TRBJ2-3; 7 nucleotides align to TRBD1. This CDR3 is built from 18 residues. V dropped 5 bases and J dropped 2; count of bases not matched to a gene: 16. Here the CDR3 reads CASSLILITGALTDTQYF. CDR3 bases: TGTGCCAGCAGTCTCATCCTTATTACAGGGGCCCTCACAGATACGCAGTATTTT.